This T cell receptor (beta chain) came from a study of blood T cells in healthy people across ages. There are 17 residues in the CDR3. In germline, CDR1 is MGHRA, CDR2 YSYEKL. Trimming took 3 bases from V and 0 from J, leaving 14 bases between them. A J-beta primer mix and a sample-barcoded 5' primer were used in a second PCR of roughly 6 to 12 cycles. TCRdb called the 5' RACE reads again in MiXCR, with one record for every CDR3 protein. The sample has about 680,000 distinct CDR3 sequences; 49% are singletons. The V gene is TRBV4-1, the J gene TRBJ1-4; D gene ambiguous. The TCR sequence derives from a woman aged 60-70 years in good health. Input material: blood. The CDR3 sequence: CASSQTPPGATNEKLFF. CDR3 coding DNA: TGCGCCAGCAGCCAGACTCCTCCGGGAGCAACTAATGAAAAACTGTTTTTT.